This T cell receptor (beta chain) stems from a study of blood T cell repertoires in COVID-19. Background on the study: Acute-phase and convalescent COVID-19 samples originated in the United States, Italy and Spain. PBMCs, B-cell-depleted T cells, or T cells provided the cDNA or gDNA that made up the material.

Trimming cost V 4 bases and J 1 base, with 13 bases left between them. Germline-derived CDR1 and CDR2 are GTSNPN and SVGIG (reference sequence). This CDR3 comprises 14 residues. Clones were read by immunoSEQ multiplex PCR, and TCRdb kept only the in-frame ones, dropping some. The table includes about 320,000 clones, 70% to 90% detected once. Sequenced material: peripheral blood. The chain employs TRBV30 and TRBJ2-5; D may be TRBD1 (6 bases). The clonotype originates from a man aged 18 to 30 who had recovered from COVID-19. CDR3 DNA sequence: TGTGCCTGGATTGGATGGGGGCGCCAAGAGACCCAGTACTTC. Amino acid sequence: CAWIGWGRQETQYF.